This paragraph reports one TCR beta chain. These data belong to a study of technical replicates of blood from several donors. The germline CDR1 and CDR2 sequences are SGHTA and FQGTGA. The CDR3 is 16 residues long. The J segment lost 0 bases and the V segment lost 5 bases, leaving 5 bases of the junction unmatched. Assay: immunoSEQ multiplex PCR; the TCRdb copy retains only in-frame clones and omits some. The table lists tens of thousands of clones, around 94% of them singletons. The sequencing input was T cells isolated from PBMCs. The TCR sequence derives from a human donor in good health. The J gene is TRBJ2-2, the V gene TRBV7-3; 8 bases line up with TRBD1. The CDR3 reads CASSPGQGTNTGELFF. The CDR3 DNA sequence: TGTGCCAGCAGCCCTGGACAGGGTACGAACACCGGGGAGCTGTTTTTT.